The 24 T cell receptor beta chains below come from one sample, sequenced in a study of identifying expanded T cells in peripheral blood. Some clones are missing from TCRdb's copy, which holds only in-frame ones; the method was immunoSEQ multiplex PCR. The sample lists about 100,000 clones, around 90% occurring once. The source material was blood. These receptor sequences come from a person aged 18 to 75 in good health.

The chain combines TRBV10-3 with TRBJ1-3; D remains unclear. The CDR3 spans 13 residues. Germline CDR1 reads ENHRY; CDR2 reads SYGVKD. V lost 9 bases, J lost 0 bases, and 9 bases lay in between. DNA of the CDR3: TGTGCCATAGAAGCTGGCTCTGGAAACACCATATATTTT. Translation gives CAIEAGSGNTIYF.

As to this clone: Since a much larger clone is just one base distant, this may be a read error. The V call is TRBV11-3, the J call TRBJ2-7, with TRBD1 matching over 11 bases. In germline, CDR1 is SGHNT, CDR2 YENEEA. The CDR3 has 15 amino acids. V shed 4 bases, J shed 0 bases, and the junction held 2 bases outside the gene matches. The CDR3 bases are TGTGCCAGCAGCTCCGGGACAGGGGGCTCCTACGAGCAGTACTTC. It is translated as CASSSGTGGSYEQYF.

The chain combines TRBV13 with TRBJ2-7, with D possibly being TRBD1 (6 bases). Germline CDR1 reads PRHDT; CDR2 reads FYEKMQ (reference sequence). The CDR3 extends over 16 amino acids. V was cut by 5 bases and J by 4 bases, with 21 bases left in between. As DNA, the CDR3 is TGTGCCAGCAGCCCGGGACACCAAGGATGGGCTTACGAGCAGTACTTC. Translating gives CASSPGHQGWAYEQYF.

The chain uses TRBV30 and TRBJ2-5, with 9 nucleotides matching TRBD1. The CDR3 extends over 14 amino acids. The V gene's germline CDR1 is GTSNPN and CDR2 SVGIG (reference sequence). V dropped 3 bases and J dropped 0; count of bases not matched to a gene: 2. This CDR3 is CAWSGTGNQETQYF. The CDR3 region has the DNA TGTGCCTGGAGCGGGACAGGGAACCAAGAGACCCAGTACTTC.

The chain recombines TRBV7-3 with TRBJ1-6; 7 bases agree with TRBD1. Germline lookup yields CDR1 SGHTA and CDR2 FQGTGA. V gave up 5 bases and J gave up 6 bases; unmatched junction bases: 4. The CDR3 is 14 residues long. The CDR3 sequence: CASSRQGTNSPLHF. The DNA for the CDR3 is TGTGCCAGCAGCCGACAGGGCACTAATTCACCCCTCCACTTT.

The rearrangement uses TRBV5-4 and TRBJ1-3, with 9 bases fitting TRBD1. CDR3 length equals 16 residues. Germline V gene data show CDR1 as SGHNT and CDR2 as YYREEE (reference sequence). V shed 4 bases, J shed 1 base, and the junction held 6 bases outside the gene matches. CDR3 sequence (DNA): TGTGCCAGCAGCCTAATGGGACAGGGATCTGGAAACACCATATATTTT. Translated: CASSLMGQGSGNTIYF.

The V call is TRBV11-1, the J call TRBJ1-1; the match to TRBD1 covers 8 bases. CDR3 length: 13 amino acids. V lost 5 bases to trimming and J lost 4 bases; unmatched junction nucleotides: 3. Germline loops: CDR1 SGHAT, CDR2 FQDESV (reference sequence). DNA for the CDR3: TGTGCCAGCAGCGGACAGGGAGTCACTGAAGCTTTCTTT. Protein: CASSGQGVTEAFF.

V gene TRBV9 combines with J gene TRBJ2-2, with 9 bases matching TRBD2. J gave up 7 bases and V 2 bases, and 6 bases lay outside the gene matches. Germline V gene lookup returns CDR1 SGDLS and CDR2 YYNGEE. CDR3 size: 15 residues. In DNA form, the CDR3 reads TGTGCCAGCAGCGTCGCGGGGGGGCCGGTCGGGGAGCTGTTTTTT. This translates into CASSVAGGPVGELFF.

The chain couples TRBV9 to TRBJ2-5, with 11 positions matching TRBD1. This CDR3 spans 14 amino acids. Germline values: CDR1 SGDLS, CDR2 YYNGEE. Unmatched junction bases numbered 2, after V lost 3 bases and J lost 4 bases. CDR3 in DNA: TGTGCCAGCAGCGCGGACAGGGGGCTAGAGACCCAGTACTTC. Protein: CASSADRGLETQYF.

The rearrangement joins TRBV6-5 to TRBJ1-3, with TRBD1 as a possible D gene (5 bases). Trimming left V 7 bases short and J 4 bases short, with 14 bases between. CDR1 is MNHEY and CDR2 is SVGAGI in the germline V gene. The CDR3 runs 14 residues. The CDR3 protein is CASTFGGSGNTIYF. CDR3 DNA: TGTGCCAGCACGTTTGGGGGATCAGGAAACACCATATATTTT.

The chain links TRBV18 to TRBJ1-1, with D unresolved. Germline V lookup: CDR1 KGHSH, CDR2 LQKENI. CDR3 length: 14 amino acids. Between the trimmed V and J ends, which lost 1 base and 2 bases, there was a span of 8 bases. In DNA, the CDR3 is TGTGCCAGCTCACCACTTCTCAGCAACACTGAAGCTTTCTTT. Its protein product is CASSPLLSNTEAFF.

The chain links TRBV29-1 to TRBJ1-2; D not resolved. Trimming took 7 bases from V and 3 from J, leaving 12 bases between them. This CDR3 spans 12 amino acids. CDR1 is SQVTM, CDR2 ANQGSEA, per germline. The CDR3: CSAANGYYGYTF. Written as DNA, the CDR3 is TGCAGCGCTGCGAATGGGTACTATGGCTACACCTTC.

This rearrangement joins TRBV7-9 to TRBJ2-1; 11 bases are shared with TRBD2. CDR3 length: 16 amino acids. With 1 base clipped from V and 3 bases from J, the junction kept 2 bases outside the gene matches. Germline values: CDR1 SEHNR, CDR2 FQNEAQ (reference sequence). The CDR3 DNA sequence: TGTGCCAGCAGCTTAGGACTAGCGGGATACTACAATGAGCAGTTCTTC. Translated: CASSLGLAGYYNEQFF. The whole variable domain, filled in from reference TRBV7-9 and TRBJ2-1, reads DTGVSQNPRHKITKRGQNVTFRCDPISEHNRLYWYRQTLGQGPEFLTYFQNEAQLEKSRLLSDRFSAERPKGSFSTLEIQRTEQGDSAMYLCASSLGLAGYYNEQFFGPGTRLTVL.

This chain connects TRBV4-1 to TRBJ2-2, with D possibly TRBD2 on 6 matching bases. Germline CDR1 MGHRA, CDR2 YSYEKL. V was clipped by 0 bases and J by 4 bases, with 15 bases between them. The CDR3 is 17 residues long. The CDR3 reads CASSQEFEAEGTGELFF. CDR3 DNA: TGCGCCAGCAGCCAAGAGTTTGAAGCGGAGGGCACCGGGGAGCTGTTTTTT.

The chain joins TRBV5-1 to TRBJ1-4, with TRBD1 identical over 12 bases. The CDR3 consists of 14 residues. The V gene end was trimmed by 3 bases and the J gene end by 8 bases; junction bases not matched to a gene: 2. CDR1 is SGHRS, CDR2 YFSETQ, per germline. CDR3 region: CASSSGQGAEKLFF. As DNA, the CDR3 is TGCGCCAGCAGCTCGGGACAGGGGGCGGAAAAACTGTTTTTT.

The chain carries TRBV6-6 and TRBJ2-1; the D gene could be TRBD1 or TRBD2 (5 bases each). Germline V gene data show CDR1 as MNHNY and CDR2 as SVGAGI (reference sequence). V gave up 2 bases and J gave up 7 bases, with 15 bases separating them. The CDR3 covers 15 residues. The CDR3 nucleotides are TGTGCCAGCAGTTACCCGGGGACCTCGGGGAATGAGCAGTTCTTC. Protein product: CASSYPGTSGNEQFF.

The sample holds one count of this clone. The chain is built from TRBV20-1 and TRBJ2-1; a possible D gene is TRBD2 (6 bases). CDR3 length: 11 residues. Trimming stripped 3 bases from V and 11 bases from J, with 11 bases between. Germline CDR1 and CDR2: DFQATT and SNEGSKA (reference sequence). CDR3 loop: CSARGGDQQFF. The CDR3 DNA is TGCAGTGCTAGGGGAGGAGACCAGCAGTTCTTC.

The CDR3 sequence is CASSSGTRGSTDTQYF. For the CDR3, the DNA is TGCGCCAGCAGCTCCGGGACTAGAGGAAGCACAGATACGCAGTATTTT. The rearrangement uses TRBV5-1 and TRBJ2-3; 8 positions match TRBD2. The V gene's germline CDR1 is SGHRS and CDR2 YFSETQ. V gave up 3 bases and J gave up 0 bases; unmatched junction bases: 6. The CDR3 spans 16 residues.

The V and J genes are TRBV11-3 and TRBJ1-2; perhaps TRBD1 as D (5 bases). The V gene lost 5 bases and the J gene lost 8 bases, with 18 bases spanning the gap. Germline V gene data show CDR1 as SGHNT and CDR2 as YENEEA. This CDR3 contains 14 residues. The CDR3 sequence is CASSPLGHSPGYTF. The CDR3 coding sequence is TGTGCCAGCAGCCCCCTAGGACACTCTCCCGGCTACACCTTC.

The chain has TRBV20-1 and TRBJ1-1; no definite D call. Trimming left V 4 bases short and J 7 bases short, with 7 bases between. CDR1 and CDR2 from the germline V gene are DFQATT and SNEGSKA (reference sequence). CDR3 length: 10 residues. The CDR3 is CSAKGNEAFF. CDR3 nucleotide sequence: TGCAGTGCTAAAGGGAATGAAGCTTTCTTT.

Only one count was recorded for this clone. The chain employs TRBV7-3 and TRBJ1-1; D unresolved. The germline CDR1 and CDR2 sequences are SGHTA and FQGTGA. With 6 bases removed from V and 2 bases from J, the gap between germline ends came to 13 bases. The CDR3 sequence is 14 residues long. The CDR3 loop is CASSLDGFNTEAFF. In nucleotides, the CDR3 is TGTGCCAGCAGTCTGGACGGGTTCAACACTGAAGCTTTCTTT. The full variable domain, its missing parts supplied by reference TRBV7-3 and TRBJ1-1, is GAGVSQTPSNKVTEKGKYVELRCDPISGHTALYWYRQSLGQGPEFLIYFQGTGAADDSGLPNDRFFAVRPEGSVSTLKIQRTERGDSAVYLCASSLDGFNTEAFFGQGTRLTVV.

On this clone: Other DNA sequences of this sample code for an identical CDR3. The V gene is TRBV20-1, the J gene TRBJ1-1, with unresolved D. Germline V lookup: CDR1 DFQATT, CDR2 SNEGSKA (reference sequence). The CDR3 consists of 11 residues. V lost 0 bases, J lost 2 bases, and 1 base lay in between. CDR3 DNA sequence: TGCAGTGCTAGAGAAAACACTGAAGCTTTCTTT. Amino acid sequence: CSARENTEAFF.

The chain joins TRBV30 to TRBJ1-2; no firm D call. Trimming stripped 5 bases from V and 2 bases from J, with 6 bases between. Germline loops: CDR1 GTSNPN, CDR2 SVGIG (reference sequence). This CDR3 comprises 11 residues. CDR3 region: CAWALNYGYTF. CDR3 nucleotide sequence: TGTGCCTGGGCGCTAAACTATGGCTACACCTTC.

This clone was counted a few times. V usage is TRBV7-9 and J usage is TRBJ1-1; D gene ambiguous. The length of the CDR3 is 14 residues. CDR1 is SEHNR, CDR2 FQNEAQ, per germline (reference sequence). Trimming took 5 bases from V and 1 from J, leaving 11 bases between them. CDR3 protein: CASSRSVTNTEAFF. The CDR3 coding sequence is TGTGCCAGCAGCCGATCGGTTACGAACACTGAAGCTTTCTTT.